This T cell receptor beta chain was identified in a study of T cell responses to AZD1222 COVID-19 vaccine. Per the germline V gene, CDR1 is LGHNA and CDR2 is YSLEER. This CDR3 has 15 residues. V shed 2 bases and J 5 bases; nucleotides not matched to a gene: 5. Clones were sequenced by immunoSEQ multiplex PCR, and TCRdb holds only the in-frame ones, with some missing. The sample records about 60,000 clones, approximately 89% being singletons. This receptor was identified in an adult in good health. The chain links TRBV4-3 to TRBJ1-4, with 7 bases that match TRBD1. Source: peripheral blood, taken on day 0 of MenACWY control vaccination. In DNA, the CDR3 is TGCGCCAGCAGCCAATCAAGGGGGCCGAATGAAAAACTGTTTTTT. It codes for CASSQSRGPNEKLFF.